Sample share makes the clone carrying this TCR beta chain medium-sized. Its antigen is unidentified. Each patient went into thyroid surgery without having received any treatment. The germline V and J ends were trimmed by 6 bases and 6 bases, with 12 bases remaining between them. CDR3 length: 12 residues. Germline V gives CDR1 LNHNV, CDR2 YYDKDF (reference sequence). These data are taken from a study of metastatic and nonmetastatic thyroid tumors. Study overall: It was across blood and tumor or nodule tissue from malignant and benign thyroid patients that repertoires were compared.

TCRdb re-called clones via MiXCR from the PCR reads. This sample has 8,300 or so clones, with about 30% found just once. General study findings and limits: Benign nodules were reported to have significantly lower TCR beta diversity than malignant thyroid tumors, in blood and tumor.

The chain joins TRBV15 to TRBJ2-7; D gene ambiguous. Sample: tumor tissue. This receptor was identified in a male donor with papillary thyroid cancer or a benign thyroid nodule (not recorded which). Some clones in this sample may be carry-over from other donors' samples. Here the CDR3 DNA reads TGTGCCACCAGTAAAGGGATCGGCGAGCAGTACTTC. Its translation: CATSKGIGEQYF.